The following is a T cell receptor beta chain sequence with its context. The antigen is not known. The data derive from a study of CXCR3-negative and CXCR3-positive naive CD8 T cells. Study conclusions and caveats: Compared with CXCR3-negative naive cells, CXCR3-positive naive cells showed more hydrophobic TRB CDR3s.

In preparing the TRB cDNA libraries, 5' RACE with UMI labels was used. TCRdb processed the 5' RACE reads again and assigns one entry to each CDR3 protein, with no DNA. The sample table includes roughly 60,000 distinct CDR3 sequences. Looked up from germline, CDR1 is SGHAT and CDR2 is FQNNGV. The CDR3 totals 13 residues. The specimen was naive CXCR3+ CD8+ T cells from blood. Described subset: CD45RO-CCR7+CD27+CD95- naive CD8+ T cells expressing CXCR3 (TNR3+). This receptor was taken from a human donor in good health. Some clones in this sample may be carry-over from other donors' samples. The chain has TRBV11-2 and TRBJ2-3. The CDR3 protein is CAGRGLDADTQYF.